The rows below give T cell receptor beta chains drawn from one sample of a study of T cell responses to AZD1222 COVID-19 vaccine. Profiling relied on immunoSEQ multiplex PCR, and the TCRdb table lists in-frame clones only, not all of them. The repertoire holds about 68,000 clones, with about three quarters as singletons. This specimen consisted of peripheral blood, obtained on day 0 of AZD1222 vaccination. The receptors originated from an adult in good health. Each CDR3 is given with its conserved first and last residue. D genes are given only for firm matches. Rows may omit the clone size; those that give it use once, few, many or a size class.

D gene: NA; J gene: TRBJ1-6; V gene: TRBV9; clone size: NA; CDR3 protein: CASSVGGQSLNSPLHF; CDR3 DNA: TGTGCCAGCAGCGTAGGAGGACAGTCACTTAATTCACCCCTCCACTTT
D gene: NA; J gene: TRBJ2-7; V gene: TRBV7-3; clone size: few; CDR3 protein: CASSSGPTYEQYF; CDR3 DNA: TGTGCCAGCAGCTCAGGGCCAACCTACGAGCAGTACTTC
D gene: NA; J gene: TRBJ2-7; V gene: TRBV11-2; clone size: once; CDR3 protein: CASGDGGLETYEQYF; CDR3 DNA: TGTGCCAGCGGGGACGGCGGGCTCGAGACCTACGAGCAGTACTTC
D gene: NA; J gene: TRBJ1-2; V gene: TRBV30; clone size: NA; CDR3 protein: CAWSMRGYGYTF; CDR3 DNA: TGTGCCTGGAGTATGCGGGGATATGGCTACACCTTC
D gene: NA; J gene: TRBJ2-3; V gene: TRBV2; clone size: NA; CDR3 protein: CASKPVEGIITQYF; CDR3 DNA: TGTGCCAGCAAACCCGTAGAGGGGATCATTACGCAGTATTTT
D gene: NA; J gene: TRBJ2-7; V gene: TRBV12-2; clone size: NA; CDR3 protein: CASRGTSTYEQYF; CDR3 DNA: TGTGCAAGTCGAGGGACGTCGACCTACGAGCAGTACTTC
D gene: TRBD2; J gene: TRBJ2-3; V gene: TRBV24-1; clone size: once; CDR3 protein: CATSGLAGGTDTQYF; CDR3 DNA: TGTGCCACCAGTGGGCTAGCGGGGGGCACAGATACGCAGTATTTT
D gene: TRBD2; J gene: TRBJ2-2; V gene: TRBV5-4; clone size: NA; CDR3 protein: CASSPTGGANTGELFF; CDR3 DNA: TGTGCCAGCAGCCCCACGGGAGGGGCGAACACCGGGGAGCTGTTTTTT
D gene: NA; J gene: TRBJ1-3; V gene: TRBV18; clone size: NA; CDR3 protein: CASQSAGATSGNTIYF; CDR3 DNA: TGTGCCAGCCAATCCGCAGGGGCTACTTCTGGAAACACCATATATTTT
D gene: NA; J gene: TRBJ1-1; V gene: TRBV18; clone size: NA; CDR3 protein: CASSPQSQTVEAFF; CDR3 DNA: TGTGCCAGCTCACCACAATCCCAGACGGTTGAAGCTTTCTTT
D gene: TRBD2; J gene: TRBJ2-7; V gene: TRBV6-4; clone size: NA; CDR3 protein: CASRRSLRKSGGFISYEQYF; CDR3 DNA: TGTGCCAGCAGAAGAAGTCTAAGAAAAAGCGGGGGGTTTATCTCCTACGAGCAGTACTTC
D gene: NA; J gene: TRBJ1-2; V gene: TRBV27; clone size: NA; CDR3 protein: CASSLMGDYGYTF; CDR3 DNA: TGTGCCAGCAGTTTAATGGGAGACTATGGCTACACCTTC
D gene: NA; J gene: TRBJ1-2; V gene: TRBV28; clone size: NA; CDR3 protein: CASSTQALGSYGYTF; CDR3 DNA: TGTGCCAGCAGTACCCAGGCCTTAGGGTCGTATGGCTACACCTTC
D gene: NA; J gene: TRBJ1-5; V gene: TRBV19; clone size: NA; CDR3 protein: CASSIRQPEGPQHF; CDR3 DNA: TGTGCCAGTAGTATTCGGCAACCCGAGGGGCCCCAGCATTTT
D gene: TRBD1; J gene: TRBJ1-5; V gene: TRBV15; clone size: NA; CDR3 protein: CATSPDRGSNQPQHF; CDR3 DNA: TGTGCCACCAGCCCCGACAGGGGTAGCAATCAGCCCCAGCATTTT
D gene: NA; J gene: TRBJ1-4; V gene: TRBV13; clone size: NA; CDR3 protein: CASSLQTNEKLFF; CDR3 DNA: TGTGCCAGCAGCTTACAGACTAATGAAAAACTGTTTTTT
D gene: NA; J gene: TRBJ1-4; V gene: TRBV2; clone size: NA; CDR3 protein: CASRGEFEKLFF; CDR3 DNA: TGTGCCAGCAGAGGAGAGTTTGAAAAACTGTTTTTT
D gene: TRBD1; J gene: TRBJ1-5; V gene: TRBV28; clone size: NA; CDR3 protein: CASSHRQGAYSNQPQHF; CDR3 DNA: TGTGCCAGCAGCCACCGACAGGGGGCGTATAGCAATCAGCCCCAGCATTTT
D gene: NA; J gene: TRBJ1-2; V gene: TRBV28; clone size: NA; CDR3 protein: CASSYRDGYTF; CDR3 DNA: TGTGCCAGCAGTTACAGGGATGGCTACACCTTC
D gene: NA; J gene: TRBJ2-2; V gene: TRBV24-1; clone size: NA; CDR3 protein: CATSDFKLGPPGELFF; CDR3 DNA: TGTGCCACCAGTGATTTTAAATTGGGACCCCCCGGGGAGCTGTTTTTT
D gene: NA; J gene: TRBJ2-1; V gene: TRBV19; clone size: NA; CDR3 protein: CASSLVLGLNNEQFF; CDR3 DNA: TGTGCCAGTAGTTTGGTGTTAGGGCTTAACAATGAGCAGTTCTTC
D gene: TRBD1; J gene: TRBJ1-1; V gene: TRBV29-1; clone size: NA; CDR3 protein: CSVASGTANTEAFF; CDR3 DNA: TGCAGCGTTGCCTCCGGGACAGCGAACACTGAAGCTTTCTTT
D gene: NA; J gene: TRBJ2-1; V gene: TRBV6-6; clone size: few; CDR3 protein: CASRDEQFF; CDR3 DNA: TGTGCCAGCAGAGATGAGCAGTTCTTC
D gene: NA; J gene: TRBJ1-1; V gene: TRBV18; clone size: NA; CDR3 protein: CASSRGGPRNTEAFF; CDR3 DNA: TGTGCCAGCTCTCGCGGGGGGCCCAGGAACACTGAAGCTTTCTTT
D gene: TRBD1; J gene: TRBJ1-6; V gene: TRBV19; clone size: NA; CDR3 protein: CASSIMGTGESPLHF; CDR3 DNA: TGTGCCAGTAGTATAATGGGGACAGGGGAGTCACCCCTCCACTTT